This T cell receptor beta chain was obtained from a study of blood T cell repertoires in COVID-19. Repertoires were generated with immunoSEQ multiplex PCR, while TCRdb's copy carries only in-frame clones and drops some. The sample shows some 83,000 clones, about 87% of them seen only once. CDR3 size: 16 residues. Material: peripheral blood. This receptor was taken from a man aged 55 to 70 with acute or convalescent COVID-19. V gene TRBV12-1 combines with J gene TRBJ2-7; the table's D call, TRBD2, has no DNA check behind it. TRBV12-1 is a pseudogene segment. CDR3 protein: CASSFAGLAGRKEQYF. The CDR3 bases are TGTGCCAGCAGCTTTGCGGGACTAGCGGGGAGGAAAGAGCAGTACTTC.